A single T cell receptor (beta chain) is shown here with its context. The data stem from a study of T-cell reconstitution after alpha-beta-depleted transplantation in children. Germline assignment: CDR1 SGHTA and CDR2 FQGNSA. CDR3 length: 17 residues. The V segment lost 6 bases and the J segment 0 bases; nucleotides outside the gene matches: 5. For TCRbeta, the library was prepared with unique molecular identifiers. TCRdb independently ran MiXCR on the PCR reads; one entry per CDR3 protein. The sample includes 300,000 to 400,000 distinct CDR3 sequences, roughly 14% of them seen just once. The receptor was derived from a human donor who donated a stem cell graft to a child with Fanconi anemia. The rearrangement joins TRBV7-2 to TRBJ1-6, with 10 positions matching TRBD1. This sample comprised PBMCs, obtained from the stem cell graft. CDR3 sequence (DNA): TGTGCCAGCAGTGACAGGGGGCTAAGCTCCTATAATTCACCCCTCCACTTT. Its protein is CASSDRGLSSYNSPLHF.